The rows below give T cell receptor beta chains drawn from one sample of a study of T cell responses to AZD1222 COVID-19 vaccine. TCRdb's table, derived via immunoSEQ multiplex PCR, lists solely in-frame clones and lacks some. The sample shows approximately 110,000 clones, roughly 88% of them seen only once. The sample in question was peripheral blood, obtained on day 0 of AZD1222 vaccination. The receptor source for this set is an adult in good health. CDR3s include the opening cysteine and the closing phenylalanine or tryptophan. A D gene is named only where the DNA matches it firmly. Not every row has a clone size; where given, it reads once, few, many or a size class.

>TRBV7-2|TRBD2|TRBJ2-2|-
CASSGLAGGPGELFF
TGTGCCAGCAGCGGTCTAGCGGGGGGCCCCGGGGAGCTGTTTTTT
>TRBV19|-|TRBJ1-5|-
CASSAVFGNQPQHF
TGTGCCAGTAGTGCGGTATTTGGCAATCAGCCCCAGCATTTT
>TRBV5-6|-|TRBJ1-4|-
CASSFEQGIGKEKLFF
TGTGCCAGCAGCTTCGAACAGGGAATAGGCAAGGAAAAACTGTTTTTT
>TRBV19|TRBD1|TRBJ1-1|-
CASSTRGQINTEAFF
TGTGCCAGTAGTACCCGGGGACAGATTAACACTGAAGCTTTCTTT
>TRBV11-3|TRBD2|TRBJ2-1|-
CASSSGLAPYNEQFF
TGTGCCAGCAGCTCGGGACTAGCGCCCTACAATGAGCAGTTCTTC
>TRBV7-9|-|TRBJ1-1|-
CASSPQGGVSTEAFF
TGTGCCAGCAGCCCACAAGGAGGGGTGAGCACTGAAGCTTTCTTT
>TRBV5-4|TRBD2|TRBJ2-2|-
CASSLGIAGGSGTGELFF
TGTGCCAGCAGCTTGGGGATAGCGGGGGGCTCGGGCACCGGGGAGCTGTTTTTT
>TRBV7-9|-|TRBJ1-1|-
CASSVQGGGTEAFF
TGTGCCAGCAGCGTACAGGGCGGAGGCACTGAAGCTTTCTTT
>TRBV2|-|TRBJ1-5|-
CASSRQTFSNQPQHF
TGTGCCAGCAGCAGACAGACGTTTAGCAATCAGCCCCAGCATTTT
>TRBV5-1|TRBD1|TRBJ2-1|-
CASSHGQGIFYNEQFF
TGCGCCAGCAGCCATGGACAGGGGATATTTTACAATGAGCAGTTCTTC
>TRBV19|TRBD1|TRBJ1-6|-
CASSTQGVGNSPLHF
TGTGCCAGTAGTACACAGGGGGTGGGGAATTCACCCCTCCACTTT
>TRBV6-6|-|TRBJ1-2|-
CASSLLWGTRPYGYTF
TGTGCCAGCAGTTTGCTCTGGGGGACGAGACCGTATGGCTACACCTTC
>TRBV3-1/TRBV3-2|-|TRBJ1-5|-
CASSHGRDTNQPQHF
TGTGCCAGCAGCCATGGACGGGACACTAATCAGCCCCAGCATTTT
>TRBV10-3|-|TRBJ1-2|-
CAISEGQGNNYGYTF
TGTGCCATCAGTGAAGGCCAGGGGAATAACTATGGCTACACCTTC
>TRBV7-2|TRBD1|TRBJ1-5|-
CASSLVAGTGNQPQHF
TGTGCCAGCAGCTTAGTTGCCGGGACAGGGAATCAGCCCCAGCATTTT
>TRBV20-1|-|TRBJ2-1|-
CSASVLMGSYNEQFF
TGCAGTGCTAGTGTCCTGATGGGTTCCTACAATGAGCAGTTCTTC
>TRBV12-5|-|TRBJ2-1|-
CASGLSWYNEQFF
TGTGCTAGTGGTTTGTCCTGGTACAATGAGCAGTTCTTC
>TRBV19|TRBD2|TRBJ2-5|-
CASSTQAGKTETQYF
TGTGCCAGTAGTACGCAAGCGGGAAAGACTGAGACCCAGTACTTC
>TRBV6-1|TRBD1|TRBJ2-1|-
CASSETGGYNEQFF
TGTGCCAGCAGTGAGACAGGGGGCTACAATGAGCAGTTCTTC
>TRBV3-1/TRBV3-2|-|TRBJ1-6|-
CASSQRTENSPLHF
TGTGCCAGCAGCCAAAGGACAGAAAATTCACCCCTCCACTTT
>TRBV5-1|-|TRBJ2-1|-
CASGLLGLGRQNEQFF
TGCGCCAGCGGCTTGTTGGGTCTGGGGAGGCAAAATGAGCAGTTCTTC
>TRBV7-9|TRBD1|TRBJ1-1|-
CASSLTGTGVKGAEAFF
TGTGCCAGCAGCTTAACCGGGACAGGGGTTAAGGGCGCTGAAGCTTTCTTT
>TRBV11-3|-|TRBJ2-2|-
CASSFGTGELFF
TGTGCCAGCAGCTTTGGGACCGGGGAGCTGTTTTTT
>TRBV5-1|-|TRBJ1-6|-
CASSYADSSSSYNSPLHF
TGCGCCAGCAGCTATGCGGACAGCTCAAGCTCCTATAATTCACCCCTCCACTTT
>TRBV6-5|-|TRBJ1-6|once
CASTNYLSPLHF
TGTGCCAGCACTAACTACCTATCACCCCTCCACTTT
>TRBV5-6|-|TRBJ2-5|-
CASRPDSQETQYF
TGTGCCAGCAGGCCAGACAGCCAAGAGACCCAGTACTTC
>TRBV7-2|TRBD2|TRBJ2-7|few
CASSRGLAGVYEQYF
TGTGCCAGCAGCAGGGGACTAGCGGGGGTATACGAGCAGTACTTC
>TRBV5-1|-|TRBJ1-1|-
CASSLAVGPTEAFF
TGCGCCAGCAGCTTGGCCGTGGGTCCCACTGAAGCTTTCTTT
>TRBV6-2/TRBV6-3|-|TRBJ2-3|-
CASSLYTDTQYF
TGTGCCAGCAGCCTCTACACAGATACGCAGTATTTT
>TRBV11-3|-|TRBJ2-5|-
CASSFGWGQETQYF
TGTGCCAGCAGCTTCGGGTGGGGCCAAGAGACCCAGTACTTC
>TRBV6-5|-|TRBJ1-5|-
CASSYGVGNQPQHF
TGTGCCAGCAGTTACGGGGTCGGCAATCAGCCCCAGCATTTT
>TRBV5-1|TRBD2|TRBJ2-1|-
CASSLTSDEQFF
TGCGCCAGCAGCCTCACTAGCGATGAGCAGTTCTTC
>TRBV18|-|TRBJ1-2|-
CASSPLPGSVYGYTF
TGTGCCAGCTCACCCCTGCCGGGCAGCGTTTATGGCTACACCTTC